This TCR beta chain stems from a study of molecular identifiers for immune sequencing clone quantification. CDR1 is SEHNR, CDR2 FQNEAQ, per germline (reference sequence). The CDR3 is 15 residues long. V was trimmed by 2 bases and J by 1 base, leaving 12 bases between them. TCRdb redid the calling of the PCR reads with MiXCR, one entry per CDR3 protein. The sample carries about half a million distinct CDR3 sequences, about 20% recorded once. The sequenced material came from naive CD8+ T cells from blood, with Jurkat cell RNA spiked in. Subset reported: FACS-sorted CD8+CD4-CCR7+CD45RA+ naive T cells. This clonotype originated in a human donor in good health. Some libraries in this study had Jurkat cell RNA spiked in. The chain combines TRBV7-9 with TRBJ2-7; tentatively, D is TRBD1 or TRBD2 (5 bases each). The CDR3 coding sequence is TGTGCCAGCAGCTTAATTGGGGACGGTTCCTACGAGCAGTACTTC. Protein sequence: CASSLIGDGSYEQYF.